A single sample gave rise to the 7 T cell receptor beta chains below, sequenced in a study of T cell responses to AZD1222 COVID-19 vaccine. TCRdb's copy holds only in-frame clones and misses some; the assay was immunoSEQ multiplex PCR. Of approximately 99,000 clones in the sample, roughly nine tenths were seen once. The sample consisted of peripheral blood, taken 28 days after the second AZD1222 dose. The receptor source for this set is an adult who received the AZD1222 COVID-19 vaccine.

This clone was counted a single time. The chain has TRBV7-2 and TRBJ2-5, with 11 bases aligning to TRBD1. The CDR3 is 14 residues long. Trimming cost V 3 bases and J 4 bases; bases outside gene matches: 1. Looked up from germline, CDR1 is SGHTA and CDR2 is FQGNSA. In DNA form, the CDR3 reads TGTGCCAGCAGCTTGGACAGGGGGCTAGAGACCCAGTACTTC. Translated: CASSLDRGLETQYF. The entire variable domain, with the rest obtained from reference TRBV7-2 and TRBJ2-5, is as follows: GAGVSQSPSNKVTEKGKDVELRCDPISGHTALYWYRQSLGQGLEFLIYFQGNSAPDKSGLPSDRFSAERTGGSVSTLTIQRTQQEDSAVYLCASSLDRGLETQYFGPGTRLLVL.

This clone was counted a few times. The chain employs TRBV6-1 and TRBJ1-5; D is ambiguous. The CDR3 length is 15 residues. V was cut by 0 bases and J by 5 bases, with 11 bases left in between. The germline gives CDR1 MNHNS, CDR2 SASEGT. The CDR3 coding sequence is TGTGCCAGCAGTGAAGCGCTTCTTGTTCATCAGCCCCAGCATTTT. This gives the protein CASSEALLVHQPQHF.

The rearrangement joins TRBV5-5 to TRBJ1-3; a possible D gene is TRBD1 (6 bases). CDR1 and CDR2 from the germline V gene are SGHKS and YYEKEE (reference sequence). The CDR3 contains 13 residues. The V end lost 1 base, the J end lost 6 bases, and 8 bases lay between the germline ends. The chain's CDR3 is CASSLTGQNTIYF. In DNA form, the CDR3 reads TGTGCCAGCAGCTTGACAGGGCAAAACACCATATATTTT.

The rearrangement links TRBV7-3 to TRBJ1-5, with D possibly being TRBD1 (5 bases). Trimming stripped 2 bases from V and 0 bases from J, with 14 bases between. Germline CDR1 reads SGHTA; CDR2 reads FQGTGA. The length of the CDR3 is 17 residues. The CDR3 loop is CASSLFRQSYSNQPQHF. As DNA, the CDR3 is TGTGCCAGCAGCTTATTCCGACAGAGCTATAGCAATCAGCCCCAGCATTTT.

The CDR3, as DNA: TGTGCCAGCAGCGGAGCCCCAAATCAGCCCCAGCATTTT. Protein: CASSGAPNQPQHF. The chain recombines TRBV6-6 with TRBJ1-5; the D is unclear. Deletions cut 6 bases from V and 4 bases from J, with 10 bases between. Germline values: CDR1 MNHNY, CDR2 SVGAGI (reference sequence). CDR3 length: 13 residues.

A few counts support this clone. This CDR3 is CASSPELWESYNSPLHF. The CDR3, as DNA: TGTGCCAGCAGCCCCGAACTGTGGGAGTCCTATAATTCACCCCTCCACTTT. V is TRBV28 and J is TRBJ1-6; the D is unclear. V dropped 6 bases and J dropped 1 base, with 16 bases sitting between them. Germline V gene data show CDR1 as MDHEN and CDR2 as SYDVKM. CDR3 length: 17 amino acids.

This rearrangement joins TRBV5-1 to TRBJ1-2; 7 bases line up with TRBD1. V was pared by 0 bases and J by 6 bases, with 8 bases of the junction left unmatched. Germline CDR1 reads SGHRS; CDR2 reads YFSETQ. The CDR3 length is 15 residues. The CDR3, as DNA: TGCGCCAGCAGCTTGGCCGGGACAGCGGTAGATGGCTACACCTTC. Its protein is CASSLAGTAVDGYTF.